Listed below are T cell receptor beta chains from one sample, sequenced in a study of pediatric ulcerative colitis. The table came from immunoSEQ multiplex PCR; TCRdb's copy has only in-frame clones and leaves some out. This table holds around 65,000 clones, more than 60% found once. What was sequenced was blood. Every receptor here comes from a boy aged 5 to 17 with moderate ulcerative colitis. The CDR3 runs from the conserved cysteine through the conserved F or W. Fields, in order: clone size, D gene, V gene, J gene, CDR3 DNA, CDR3 protein. D genes are given only for firm matches. Clone sizes are given selectively: once, few, many, or a class where the clone is expanded.

abundance: -
d_gene: -
v_gene: TRBV6-1
j_gene: TRBJ2-3
CDR3nt: TGTGCCAGCAGTGTTTGGTTCGGGGGGCAAAGCACAGATACGCAGTATTTT
CDR3aa: CASSVWFGGQSTDTQYF

abundance: -
d_gene: TRBD1
v_gene: TRBV5-1
j_gene: TRBJ2-7
CDR3nt: TGCGCCAGCAGCCCTCCGGGACAGGTCAACGAGCAGTACTTC
CDR3aa: CASSPPGQVNEQYF

abundance: -
d_gene: -
v_gene: TRBV7-3
j_gene: TRBJ2-3
CDR3nt: TGTGCCAGCAGGGGGCCTAGCACAGATACGCAGTATTTT
CDR3aa: CASRGPSTDTQYF

abundance: -
d_gene: -
v_gene: TRBV27
j_gene: TRBJ2-5
CDR3nt: TGTGCCAGCAGTTTATCGTTGAACCCCCAAGAGACCCAGTACTTC
CDR3aa: CASSLSLNPQETQYF

abundance: -
d_gene: TRBD1
v_gene: TRBV19
j_gene: TRBJ1-5
CDR3nt: TGTGCCAGTATAGGGGAGACAGGGGCTTGGGGCAATCAGCCCCAGCATTTT
CDR3aa: CASIGETGAWGNQPQHF

abundance: once
d_gene: -
v_gene: TRBV7-9
j_gene: TRBJ1-1
CDR3nt: TGTGCCAGCAGCTTGAAGGGGGTAATCAGCACTGAAGCTTTCTTT
CDR3aa: CASSLKGVISTEAFF

abundance: -
d_gene: -
v_gene: TRBV4-1
j_gene: TRBJ2-5
CDR3nt: TGCGCCAGCAGCCAAGTAGCCGAGACCCAGTACTTC
CDR3aa: CASSQVAETQYF

abundance: -
d_gene: -
v_gene: TRBV28
j_gene: TRBJ2-2
CDR3nt: TGTGCCAGCAGTTTCTGGACAGGGGAGCTGTTTTTT
CDR3aa: CASSFWTGELFF

abundance: -
d_gene: -
v_gene: TRBV5-8
j_gene: TRBJ1-3
CDR3nt: TGTGCCAGCAGCCGTTCCCTAGGCCCTGGAAACACCATATATTTT
CDR3aa: CASSRSLGPGNTIYF

abundance: few
d_gene: -
v_gene: TRBV6-6
j_gene: TRBJ1-5
CDR3nt: TGTGCCAGCAGCCCGAGGGGGAAAACTGGCAATCAGCCCCAGCATTTT
CDR3aa: CASSPRGKTGNQPQHF

abundance: -
d_gene: -
v_gene: TRBV19
j_gene: TRBJ1-3
CDR3nt: TGTGCCAGTAGTGATATTCGGGGAAGCTCTGGAAACACCATATATTTT
CDR3aa: CASSDIRGSSGNTIYF

abundance: -
d_gene: -
v_gene: TRBV5-1
j_gene: TRBJ2-7
CDR3nt: TGCGCCAGCAGCTCGACTCCAGGGGAGGGAGACGAGCAGTACTTC
CDR3aa: CASSSTPGEGDEQYF

abundance: few
d_gene: -
v_gene: TRBV2
j_gene: TRBJ2-7
CDR3nt: TGTGCCAGCAGTGACTCGTGGCAGGGACCCGCGTACTTC
CDR3aa: CASSDSWQGPAYF

abundance: -
d_gene: TRBD1
v_gene: TRBV4-2
j_gene: TRBJ2-5
CDR3nt: TGTGCCAGCAGCCAAGATCCAGGGGGCCGTGAGACCCAGTACTTC
CDR3aa: CASSQDPGGRETQYF

abundance: -
d_gene: -
v_gene: TRBV19
j_gene: TRBJ2-7
CDR3nt: TGTGCCACGTCCGGGGCCGGCGCCTACGAGCAGTACTTC
CDR3aa: CATSGAGAYEQYF

abundance: -
d_gene: TRBD1
v_gene: TRBV20-1
j_gene: TRBJ1-1
CDR3nt: TGCAGTGCTCGAACGACAGGGAATGCTTTCTTT
CDR3aa: CSARTTGNAFF

abundance: -
d_gene: -
v_gene: TRBV6-5
j_gene: TRBJ2-1
CDR3nt: TGTGCCACCTGTACGGGACCCGCTAGGTTTGAGCAGTTCTTC
CDR3aa: CATCTGPARFEQFF

abundance: -
d_gene: -
v_gene: TRBV4-1
j_gene: TRBJ1-2
CDR3nt: TGCGCCAGCAGCCAAGCTGAGGGGTTCTCCTATGGCTACACCTTC
CDR3aa: CASSQAEGFSYGYTF

abundance: -
d_gene: -
v_gene: TRBV7-2
j_gene: TRBJ1-2
CDR3nt: TGTGCCAGCAGCGTAAACACCGCCGCCGGCTACACCTTC
CDR3aa: CASSVNTAAGYTF

abundance: -
d_gene: TRBD1
v_gene: TRBV5-4
j_gene: TRBJ1-2
CDR3nt: TGTGCCAGCAGCTTGGCCACCGGGACAGGGGTTTATGGCTACACCTTC
CDR3aa: CASSLATGTGVYGYTF

abundance: -
d_gene: TRBD2
v_gene: TRBV6-5
j_gene: TRBJ2-5
CDR3nt: TGTGCCAGCAGTTACGACCCGGGAGGGTGGGAGACCCAGTACTTC
CDR3aa: CASSYDPGGWETQYF

abundance: -
d_gene: TRBD1
v_gene: TRBV5-1
j_gene: TRBJ2-7
CDR3nt: TGCGCCAGCGCCGGGACAGGGTTTTCCGAGCAGTACTTC
CDR3aa: CASAGTGFSEQYF

abundance: -
d_gene: TRBD1
v_gene: TRBV10-2
j_gene: TRBJ1-1
CDR3nt: TGCGCCAGCAGTCATCCGGGACAGGCGAACACTGAAGCTTTCTTT
CDR3aa: CASSHPGQANTEAFF

abundance: -
d_gene: -
v_gene: TRBV7-2
j_gene: TRBJ1-3
CDR3nt: TGTGCCAGCAGCTCCTCGACCCTCCACTCTGGAAACACCATATATTTT
CDR3aa: CASSSSTLHSGNTIYF

abundance: -
d_gene: TRBD2
v_gene: TRBV5-1
j_gene: TRBJ2-1
CDR3nt: TGCGCCAGCACCTCTATGTTAGGACTAGCGGGAGGAAGGGCGACTGAGCAGTTCTTC
CDR3aa: CASTSMLGLAGGRATEQFF

abundance: -
d_gene: -
v_gene: TRBV7-2
j_gene: TRBJ1-4
CDR3nt: TGTGCCAGCAGCTTAGCGGGGGGGCTCGTTGAAAAACTGTTTTTT
CDR3aa: CASSLAGGLVEKLFF

abundance: -
d_gene: -
v_gene: TRBV4-1
j_gene: TRBJ2-3
CDR3nt: TGCGCCAGCAGCCAAGCCAGGGTCCTGTCGGATACGCAGTATTTT
CDR3aa: CASSQARVLSDTQYF

abundance: -
d_gene: -
v_gene: TRBV20-1
j_gene: TRBJ2-7
CDR3nt: TGCAGTGCCAGACAGACCTACGAGCAGTACTTC
CDR3aa: CSARQTYEQYF

abundance: few
d_gene: -
v_gene: TRBV18
j_gene: TRBJ1-1
CDR3nt: TGTGCCAGCTCCCCGCGTCCGAACACTGAAGCTTTCTTT
CDR3aa: CASSPRPNTEAFF

abundance: -
d_gene: -
v_gene: TRBV5-1
j_gene: TRBJ1-3
CDR3nt: TGCGCCAGCAGCCCGTGGACACAAAGCTCTGGAAACACCATATATTTT
CDR3aa: CASSPWTQSSGNTIYF

abundance: few
d_gene: -
v_gene: TRBV11-3
j_gene: TRBJ1-2
CDR3nt: TGTGCCAGCAGCCCACAAGGAGCCTACACCTTC
CDR3aa: CASSPQGAYTF

abundance: -
d_gene: TRBD2
v_gene: TRBV7-7
j_gene: TRBJ2-1
CDR3nt: TGTGCCAGCAGCCCCCAGGGACTATATCAGAATGAGCAGTTCTTC
CDR3aa: CASSPQGLYQNEQFF

abundance: few
d_gene: -
v_gene: TRBV5-8
j_gene: TRBJ1-1
CDR3nt: TGTGCCAGCAGCGCCCGACAGGTGAACACTGAAGCTTTCTTT
CDR3aa: CASSARQVNTEAFF

abundance: -
d_gene: -
v_gene: TRBV7-9
j_gene: TRBJ1-1
CDR3nt: TGTGCCAGCAGCTTAGCGGGGAGACACGCGAACACTGAAGCTTTCTTT
CDR3aa: CASSLAGRHANTEAFF

abundance: -
d_gene: TRBD1
v_gene: TRBV18
j_gene: TRBJ1-2
CDR3nt: TGTGCCAGCTCACCTAGACAGGGGCCACCTTATGGCTACACCTTC
CDR3aa: CASSPRQGPPYGYTF

abundance: few
d_gene: -
v_gene: TRBV7-8
j_gene: TRBJ2-7
CDR3nt: TGTGCCAGCAGCACAGAGCACCGTGGGCAGTACTTC
CDR3aa: CASSTEHRGQYF

abundance: -
d_gene: TRBD1
v_gene: TRBV27
j_gene: TRBJ1-2
CDR3nt: TGTGCCAGCAGAGAAACAGGGGGCACGAGGTATGGCTACACCTTC
CDR3aa: CASRETGGTRYGYTF

abundance: -
d_gene: -
v_gene: TRBV11-2
j_gene: TRBJ1-3
CDR3nt: TGTGCCAGCAGCTTAGCACAGATGGAGGGAAACACCATATATTTT
CDR3aa: CASSLAQMEGNTIYF